Given below is one T cell receptor (beta chain) in context. Other DNA sequences in the same sample also yield this CDR3. These data belong to a study of blood T cell repertoires in COVID-19. About the research overall: The United States, Italy and Spain were the sources of the acute and convalescent COVID-19 samples.

This CDR3 comprises 16 residues. After removal of 4 bases from V and 4 bases from J, the junction contained 4 bases not matched to a gene. CDR1 and CDR2 from the germline V gene are SGHRS and YFSETQ. Here immunoSEQ multiplex PCR was the method, and the copy in TCRdb shows in-frame clones only, minus some. The table has 200,000 to 250,000 clones, roughly 76% seen once. The sample was peripheral blood. The chain joins TRBV5-1 to TRBJ2-1; 14 bases are shared with TRBD2. The sequence derives from a woman of 80 years or more with COVID-19, enrolled during active disease. DNA for the CDR3: TGCGCCAGCAGCCGGGGGACTAGCGGGGGATACAATGAGCAGTTCTTC. It is translated as CASSRGTSGGYNEQFF.